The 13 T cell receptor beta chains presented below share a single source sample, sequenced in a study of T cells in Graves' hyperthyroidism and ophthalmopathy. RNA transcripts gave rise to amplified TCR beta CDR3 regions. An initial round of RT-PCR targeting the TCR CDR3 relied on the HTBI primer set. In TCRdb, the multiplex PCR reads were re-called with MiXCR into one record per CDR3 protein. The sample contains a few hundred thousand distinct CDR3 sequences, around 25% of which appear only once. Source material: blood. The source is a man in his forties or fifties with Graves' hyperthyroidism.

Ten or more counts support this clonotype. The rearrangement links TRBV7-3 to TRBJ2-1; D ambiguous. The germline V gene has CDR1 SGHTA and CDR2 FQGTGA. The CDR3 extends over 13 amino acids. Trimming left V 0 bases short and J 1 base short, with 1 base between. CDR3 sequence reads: CASSLTSYNEQFF. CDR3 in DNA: TGTGCCAGCAGCTTAACTTCCTACAATGAGCAGTTCTTC.

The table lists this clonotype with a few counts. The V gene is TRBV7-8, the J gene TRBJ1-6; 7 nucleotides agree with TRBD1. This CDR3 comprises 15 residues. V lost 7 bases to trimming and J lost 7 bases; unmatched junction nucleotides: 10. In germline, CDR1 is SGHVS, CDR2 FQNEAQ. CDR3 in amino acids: CASTQTGAQNSPLHF. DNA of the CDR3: TGTGCCAGCACCCAAACAGGGGCGCAGAATTCACCCCTCCACTTT.

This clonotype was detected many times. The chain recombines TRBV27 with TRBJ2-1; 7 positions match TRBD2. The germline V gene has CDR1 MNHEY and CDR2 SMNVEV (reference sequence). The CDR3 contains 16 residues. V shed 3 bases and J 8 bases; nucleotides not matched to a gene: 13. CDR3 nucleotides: TGTGCCAGCAGTTTGACTTCTCCGGGAGGAACGGATGAGCAGTTCTTC. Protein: CASSLTSPGGTDEQFF.

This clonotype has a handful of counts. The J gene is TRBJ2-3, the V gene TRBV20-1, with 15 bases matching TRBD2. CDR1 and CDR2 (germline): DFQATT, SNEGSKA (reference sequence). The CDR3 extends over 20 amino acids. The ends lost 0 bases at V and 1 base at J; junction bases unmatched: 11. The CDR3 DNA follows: TGCAGTGCTAGAGATAGGGGACTAGCGGGAGGATTAAGGGGCACAGATACGCAGTATTTT. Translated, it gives CSARDRGLAGGLRGTDTQYF.

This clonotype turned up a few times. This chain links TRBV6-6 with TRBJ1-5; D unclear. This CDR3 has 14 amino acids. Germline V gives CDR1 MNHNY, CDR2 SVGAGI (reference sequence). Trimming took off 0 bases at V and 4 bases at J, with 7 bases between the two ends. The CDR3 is CASSYSYGNQPQHF. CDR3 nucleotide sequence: TGTGCCAGCAGTTACTCTTACGGGAATCAGCCCCAGCATTTT.

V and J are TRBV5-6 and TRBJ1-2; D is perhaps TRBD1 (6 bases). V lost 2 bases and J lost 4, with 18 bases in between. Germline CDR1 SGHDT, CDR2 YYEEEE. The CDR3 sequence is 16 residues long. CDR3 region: CASSLIGDIPSYGYTF. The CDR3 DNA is TGTGCCAGCAGCTTAATAGGGGACATTCCGAGCTATGGCTACACCTTC.

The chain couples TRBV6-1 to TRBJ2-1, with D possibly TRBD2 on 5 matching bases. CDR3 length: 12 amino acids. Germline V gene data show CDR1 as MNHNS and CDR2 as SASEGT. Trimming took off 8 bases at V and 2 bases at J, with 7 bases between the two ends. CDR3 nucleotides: TGTGCCAGCTACGGGGCCTACAATGAGCAGTTCTTC. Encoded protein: CASYGAYNEQFF.

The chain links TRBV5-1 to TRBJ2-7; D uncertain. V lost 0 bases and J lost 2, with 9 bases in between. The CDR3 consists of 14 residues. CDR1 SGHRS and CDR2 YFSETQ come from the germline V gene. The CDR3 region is CASSLEGSTYEQYF. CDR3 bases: TGCGCCAGCAGCTTGGAAGGCAGCACCTACGAGCAGTACTTC.

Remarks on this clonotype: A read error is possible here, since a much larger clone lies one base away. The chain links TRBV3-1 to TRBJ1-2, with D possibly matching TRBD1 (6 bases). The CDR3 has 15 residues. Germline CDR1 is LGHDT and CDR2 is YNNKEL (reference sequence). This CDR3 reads CASSYSRGGFYSYTF. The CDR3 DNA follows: TGTGCCAGCAGCTACTCCAGGGGCGGTTTCTATAGCTACACCTTC.

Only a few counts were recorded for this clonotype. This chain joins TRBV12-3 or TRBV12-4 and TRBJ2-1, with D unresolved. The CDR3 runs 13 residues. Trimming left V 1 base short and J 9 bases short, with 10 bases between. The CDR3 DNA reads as TGTGCCAGCAGTTTAGGCCTACTGGGTGAGCAGTTCTTC. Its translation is CASSLGLLGEQFF.

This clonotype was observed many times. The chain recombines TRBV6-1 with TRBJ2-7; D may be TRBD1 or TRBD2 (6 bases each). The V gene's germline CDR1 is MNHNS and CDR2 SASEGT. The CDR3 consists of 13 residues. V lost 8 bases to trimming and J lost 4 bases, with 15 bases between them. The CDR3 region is CASSKGGNYEQYF. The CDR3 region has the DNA TGTGCCAGCTCCAAAGGGGGGAATTACGAGCAGTACTTC.

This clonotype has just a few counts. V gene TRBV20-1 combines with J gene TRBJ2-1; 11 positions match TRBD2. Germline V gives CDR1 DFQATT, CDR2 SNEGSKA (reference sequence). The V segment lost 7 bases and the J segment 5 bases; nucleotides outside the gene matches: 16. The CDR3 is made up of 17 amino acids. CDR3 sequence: CSVLASGRTLNNNEQFF. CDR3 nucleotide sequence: TGCAGTGTTTTGGCTAGCGGGAGGACCCTTAACAACAATGAGCAGTTCTTC.

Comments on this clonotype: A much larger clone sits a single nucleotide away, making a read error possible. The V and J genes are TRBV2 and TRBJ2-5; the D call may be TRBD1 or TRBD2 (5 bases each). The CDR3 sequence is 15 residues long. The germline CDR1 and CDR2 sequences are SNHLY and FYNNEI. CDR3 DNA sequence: TGTGTCAGCAGAAGGGACCCGGAGAACCAAGAGACCCAGTACTTC. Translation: CVSRRDPENQETQYF.